This TCR beta chain was found in a study of OX40 agonist ivuxolimab in advanced cancers. As for the study in general: Patients were given ivuxolimab, an antibody that agonizes OX40 (CD134). Patients were roughly 87% male with ages roughly 23 to 90, mean around 58.

Notes on the study in general: Mean expanded clone counts were higher in CD8+ than CD4+ T cells. People who partly responded at 0.1-3.0 mg/kg had some of the least clonal expansion seen.

Data came from immunoSEQ multiplex PCR; TCRdb stores just in-frame clones and leaves some out. The sample holds more than 65,000 clones, about 80% seen once. This CDR3 spans 16 amino acids. Germline CDR1 reads MNHEY; CDR2 reads SVGAGI. Deletions cut 0 bases from V and 1 base from J, with 12 bases between. With respect to this clone: Its antigen is as yet unknown.

The source is an adult with an advanced solid tumor such as melanoma, head and neck, liver or kidney cancer. This sample comprised CD4+ or CD8+ T cells sorted from blood, obtained in a trial of the OX40 agonist ivuxolimab. This chain uses TRBV6-5 with TRBJ1-2, with a possible D match to TRBD1 (5 bases). The CDR3 DNA reads TGTGCCAGCAGTTACTCCCGGAGGGGTAGTAACTATGGCTACACCTTC. Residues: CASSYSRRGSNYGYTF.